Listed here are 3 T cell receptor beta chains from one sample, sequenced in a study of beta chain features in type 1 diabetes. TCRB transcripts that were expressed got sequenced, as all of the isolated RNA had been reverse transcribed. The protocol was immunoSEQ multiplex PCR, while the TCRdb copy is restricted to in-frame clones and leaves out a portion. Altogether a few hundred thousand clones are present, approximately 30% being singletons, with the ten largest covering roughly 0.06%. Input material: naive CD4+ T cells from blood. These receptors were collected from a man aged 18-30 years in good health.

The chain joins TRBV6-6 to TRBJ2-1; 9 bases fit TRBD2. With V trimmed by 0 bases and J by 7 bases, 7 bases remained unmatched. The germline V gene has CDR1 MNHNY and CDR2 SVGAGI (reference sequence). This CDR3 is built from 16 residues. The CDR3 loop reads CASSYSKGTSKNEQFF. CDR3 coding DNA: TGTGCCAGCAGTTACTCGAAGGGGACTAGCAAGAATGAGCAGTTCTTC.

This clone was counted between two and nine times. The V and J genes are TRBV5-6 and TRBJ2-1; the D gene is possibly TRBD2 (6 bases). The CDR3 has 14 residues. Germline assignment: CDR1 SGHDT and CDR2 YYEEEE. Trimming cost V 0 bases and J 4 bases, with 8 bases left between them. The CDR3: CASSLASVYNEQFF. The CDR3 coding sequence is TGTGCCAGCAGCTTGGCTAGCGTTTACAATGAGCAGTTCTTC.

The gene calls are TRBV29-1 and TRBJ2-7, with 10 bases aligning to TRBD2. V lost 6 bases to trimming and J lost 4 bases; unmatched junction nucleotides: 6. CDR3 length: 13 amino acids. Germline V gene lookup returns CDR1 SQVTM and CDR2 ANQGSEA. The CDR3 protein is CSVGTSADYEQYF. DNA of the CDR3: TGCAGCGTCGGGACTAGCGCGGATTACGAGCAGTACTTC.